This T cell receptor (beta chain) was recorded in a study of identical twins. Only healthy Caucasians were included as donors. Via MiXCR, TCRdb re-called the 5' RACE reads, giving one row per CDR3 protein. The repertoire holds roughly 700,000 distinct CDR3 sequences, with over 8.5% as singletons. About this clonotype itself: Its antigen is unidentified.

Findings of the study overall: For cord blood, abundant beta clonotypes had fewer insertions, unlike memory repertoires, which showed none. Analyses of zero insertions could, in part, be confounded by invariant MAIT and iNKT cells.

This sample also belongs to another study, concerning yellow fever vaccine responses in identical twins.

The sequencing sample was made of PBMCs. This clonotype was sampled from a woman in her late teens or twenties in good health.

Written as DNA, the CDR3 is TGTGCCAGCAGCTTAGTAATGAGGGGGGATGGCTACACCTTC. Its protein product is CASSLVMRGDGYTF. The chain recombines TRBV7-2 with TRBJ1-2, with D possibly matching TRBD1 (6 bases). With 1 base removed from V and 6 bases from J, the gap between germline ends came to 12 bases. This CDR3 is built from 14 residues. Germline loops: CDR1 SGHTA, CDR2 FQGNSA.